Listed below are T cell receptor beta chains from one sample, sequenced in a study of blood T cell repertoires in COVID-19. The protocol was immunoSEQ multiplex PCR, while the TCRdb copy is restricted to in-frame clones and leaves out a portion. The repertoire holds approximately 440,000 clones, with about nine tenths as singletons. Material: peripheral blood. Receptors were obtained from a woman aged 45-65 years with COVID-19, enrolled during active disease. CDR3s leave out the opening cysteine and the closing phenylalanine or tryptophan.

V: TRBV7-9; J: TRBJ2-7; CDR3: ASSTSGGDSYEQY
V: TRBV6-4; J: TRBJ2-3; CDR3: ASSDRGGYTDTQY
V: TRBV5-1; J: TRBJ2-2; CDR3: ASSLYGGAVTGELF
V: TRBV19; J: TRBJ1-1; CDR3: ASSNRDIWTEAF
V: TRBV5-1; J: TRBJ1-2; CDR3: ASSPGGQGRGYT
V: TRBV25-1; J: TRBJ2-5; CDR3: ASSEADSWETQY
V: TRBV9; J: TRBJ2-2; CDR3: ASSRDYTGELF
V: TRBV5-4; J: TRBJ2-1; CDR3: ASSSRDRAYNEQF
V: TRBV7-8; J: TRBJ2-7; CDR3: ASTVGASGGAGFYEQY
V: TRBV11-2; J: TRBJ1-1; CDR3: ASSYWDRGKVEAF
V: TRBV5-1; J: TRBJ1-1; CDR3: ASSPGQDPVAF
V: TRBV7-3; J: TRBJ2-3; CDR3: ASSSTSTSTDTQY
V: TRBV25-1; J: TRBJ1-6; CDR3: ASSRNPGQFNSPLH
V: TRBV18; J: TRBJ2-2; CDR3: ASSPRQTGDTGELF
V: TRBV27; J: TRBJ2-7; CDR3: ASSSGTVRYEQY
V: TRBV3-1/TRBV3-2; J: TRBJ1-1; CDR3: ASSQDGNPTGIAF
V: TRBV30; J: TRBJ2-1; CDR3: AWSRSGGSYNEQF
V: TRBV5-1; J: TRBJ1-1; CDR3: ASSLLGPGANAF
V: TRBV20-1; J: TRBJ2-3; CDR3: SASPGRVGDTQY
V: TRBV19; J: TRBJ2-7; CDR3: ASSLVGSSYEQY
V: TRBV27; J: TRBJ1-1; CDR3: ASSLYRYTEAF
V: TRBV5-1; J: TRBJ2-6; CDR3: ASSLISPSGANVLT
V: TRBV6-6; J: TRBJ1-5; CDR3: ASYQTGAGQPQH
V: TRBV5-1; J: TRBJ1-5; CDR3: ASSLETGRGPQH
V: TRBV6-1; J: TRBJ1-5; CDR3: ASSGLSGAFNQPQH
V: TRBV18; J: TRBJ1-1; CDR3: ASSGQLNTEAF
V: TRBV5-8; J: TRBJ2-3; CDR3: ASSLGRAPDTQY
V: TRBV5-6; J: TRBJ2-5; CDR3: ASLNRGRETQY
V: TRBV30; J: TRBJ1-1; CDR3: AWNPGEKTEAF
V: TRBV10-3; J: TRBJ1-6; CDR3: AISGPSDRSGSPLH
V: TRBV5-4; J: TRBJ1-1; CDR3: ASSSTTGGLTEAF
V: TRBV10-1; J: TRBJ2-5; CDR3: ASSDTEDPETQY
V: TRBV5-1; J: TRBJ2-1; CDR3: ASSLGQGSNEQF
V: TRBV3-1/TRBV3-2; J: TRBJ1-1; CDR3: ASSQRGEAF
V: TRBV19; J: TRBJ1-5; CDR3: ASSDPQTGNQPQH
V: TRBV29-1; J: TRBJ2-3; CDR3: SVPSGGGTDTQY
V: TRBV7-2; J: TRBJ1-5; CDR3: ASSLVVQGQVSNQPQH
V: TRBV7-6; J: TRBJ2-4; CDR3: ASSLSGDIQY
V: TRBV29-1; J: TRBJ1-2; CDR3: SVDGGDGYT
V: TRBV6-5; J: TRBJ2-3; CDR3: ASSYGGTSTDTQY
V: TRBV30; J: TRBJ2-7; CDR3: AWSPGTAKGEQY
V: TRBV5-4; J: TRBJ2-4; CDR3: ASSPWGGSLAKNIQY
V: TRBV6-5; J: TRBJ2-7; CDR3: ASKEGGAAYEQY
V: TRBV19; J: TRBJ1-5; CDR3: ASSPQGLPNHAQH
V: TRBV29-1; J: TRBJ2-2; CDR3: SVPGRRAGAAGELF
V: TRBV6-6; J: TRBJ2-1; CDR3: ASSLQGGHYNEQF
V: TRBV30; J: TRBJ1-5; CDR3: AWSVGGQPQH
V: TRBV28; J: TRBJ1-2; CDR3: ASSSPSGQGEYGYT
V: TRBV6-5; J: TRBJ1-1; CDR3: ASSSGGAGRGPEAF
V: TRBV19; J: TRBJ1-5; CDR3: ASSIQGANQPQH
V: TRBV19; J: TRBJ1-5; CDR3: ASRDRGYSNQPQH
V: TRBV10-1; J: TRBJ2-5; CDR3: ASSESPGQGAETQY
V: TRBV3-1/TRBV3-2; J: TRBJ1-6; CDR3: ASSQGGALRNSPLH
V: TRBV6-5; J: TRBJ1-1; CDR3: ASRSSRQGDEAF
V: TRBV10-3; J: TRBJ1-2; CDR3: AISFPDRGVEDYGYT